The TCR beta chain described here comes from a study of blood T cell repertoires in COVID-19 (dated by TCRdb to the early 2020s). In the study overall: Collaborator samples came from the United States, Italy and Spain and covered acute and convalescent phases of COVID-19. The material from the prospective study consisted of cDNA or gDNA derived from T cells, B-cell-depleted T cells, or PBMCs. Subjects who had been exposed to COVID-19, were actively infected with it, or had recovered from it provided the deeply sampled blood TCRbeta repertoires that made up the dataset. The repertoires were made available in a free public database intended to serve as a resource for research on the immune response to SARS-CoV-2. Samples were obtained from the ongoing ImmuneRACE study (first 160 participants) and from 1,000 to 1,500 subjects provided by 6 global collaborators. Nearly every sample came with metadata listing a de-identified subject ID, COVID-19 status, age in years and sex. HLA class I and class II types, where available, came from metadata supplied by the sample provider rather than from assay-based typing. Results the study describes overall, beyond this receptor: Clinical and demographic metadata were provided uncurated, with the amount varying by source and participant.

Collaborating institutions collected whole blood in K2EDTA tubes following their own protocols. For TCRbeta analysis, collaborators shipped samples as frozen whole blood, isolated PBMCs, or DNA extracted from either of those sample types. Details on this clone: Its antigen is still unknown. No quality values exist for individual bases; no much larger clone is one base distant.

From the cysteine up to the phenylalanine, the CDR3 has a length of 14 residues. Just CDR3 DNA is preserved here, 42 bases in frame from base 1. V and J are trimmed by 3 bases and 3 bases, and the gene matches miss 4 bases of the junction. The germline V gene provides CDR1 MGHRA and CDR2 YSYEKL. TCRbeta CDR3 regions were amplified from genomic DNA by means of the immunoSEQ Assay, a bias-controlled multiplex PCR. Regarding the original processing steps: The number of nucleated cells in each sample was estimated by amplification of reference gene primers within the assay. To quantify the absolute abundance of each unique TCRbeta CDR3 rearrangement, sequence reads were collapsed and filtered. Productive Simpson clonality was computed per sample as the square root of Simpson's diversity index over productive rearrangements. Here the immuneACCESS table is served through TCRdb, limited to in-frame sequences with V and J called. Missing clones are a known gap in these copies; in checked studies unresolved V genes cover under half, and the rest lacks a known reason. V and J calls and clone size follow that table, whereas D and trimming were derived from the DNA. The sample data list around 100,000 clones, and about 89% of these were observed just once. The ten largest clonotypes hold almost 4.5% of the sample.

This receptor was taken from a man aged 40-50 years with acute or convalescent COVID-19. Sequencing was done on a sample of peripheral blood. The chain is encoded by TRBV4-1 joined to TRBJ1-2; 7 junctional bases match TRBD1. The CDR3 region reads CASSQEGQHYGYTF. The bases read TGCGCCAGCAGCCAGGAGGGACAGCACTATGGCTACACCTTC.